The source of this TCR beta chain is a study of regulatory T cells in long-lasting Graves disease. About the research overall: The definition of persistent Graves' disease was over 5 years of antithyroid drugs with positive TSH receptor antibodies.

Overall study findings and caveats: Newly diagnosed patients shared 750 to 1,000 public clonotypes; persistent patients shared more than 2,500. Among samples with persistent disease, TRBV28, TRBJ1-2 and TRBJ2-5 were favored. TCR diversity was lower in persistent Graves' patients than in newly diagnosed ones.

This clonotype was seen ten or more times. Its matching antigen is unknown. The germline V gene encodes CDR1 SGHTA and CDR2 FQGNSA. V lost 2 bases to trimming and J lost 8 bases, with 6 bases between them. This CDR3 is built from 12 residues. Time point defined: persistent/refractory GD, antithyroid drugs over 5 years with positive TRAb. The TCR library was prepared using RNA isolated from PBMCs. According to the study, TCR beta libraries were built with iRepertoire HTBI primers and CDR3-region Arm-PCR. One entry per CDR3 protein, called by TCRdb with MiXCR from the multiplex PCR reads. The sample lists roughly 300,000 distinct CDR3 sequences, 22% occurring once.

The J gene is TRBJ1-4, the V gene TRBV7-2; D remains ambiguous. Specimen: peripheral blood mononuclear cells (PBMCs), collected when the disease was refractory, from a patient treated with antithyroid drugs. The clonotype was recovered from a female donor with Graves disease. The chain's CDR3 is CASSLSSEKLFF. CDR3 nucleotides: TGTGCCAGCAGCTTATCGTCGGAAAAACTGTTTTTT.